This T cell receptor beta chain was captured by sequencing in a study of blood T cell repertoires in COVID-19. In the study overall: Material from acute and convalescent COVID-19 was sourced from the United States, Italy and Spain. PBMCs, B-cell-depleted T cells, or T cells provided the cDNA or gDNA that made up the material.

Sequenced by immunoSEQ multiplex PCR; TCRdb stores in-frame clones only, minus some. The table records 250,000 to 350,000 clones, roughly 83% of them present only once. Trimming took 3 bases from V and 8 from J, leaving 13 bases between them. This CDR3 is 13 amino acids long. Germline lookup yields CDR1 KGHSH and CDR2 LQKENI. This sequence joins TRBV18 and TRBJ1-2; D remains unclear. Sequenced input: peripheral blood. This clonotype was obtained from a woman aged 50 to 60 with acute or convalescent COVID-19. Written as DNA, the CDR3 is TGTGCCAGCTCACCGGGCCCCCAGCCCGGCTACACCTTC. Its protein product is CASSPGPQPGYTF.